This entry describes one T cell receptor beta chain. The record originates from a study of patients and donors after allogeneic stem cell transplantation. TCRdb recomputed calls from the RT-PCR reads with MiXCR, one row per CDR3 protein. The sample has hundreds of thousands of distinct CDR3 sequences, over 12% seen once. The CDR3 totals 14 residues. With 7 bases clipped from V and 5 bases from J, the junction kept 10 bases outside the gene matches. This sequence joins TRBV12-3 or TRBV12-4 and TRBJ2-5, with 7 nucleotides matching TRBD2. The TCR sequence derives from a human donor who was either an allogeneic HSCT recipient or a stem cell or donor lymphocyte infusion donor (not recorded which). It is not recorded whose cells these are; they may come from a transplant donor. The sample taken for sequencing was blood, either unsorted or a sorted T cell fraction (not recorded which). CDR3 region: CASTLSTSVETQYF. DNA for the CDR3: TGTGCCAGCACCCTTTCTACTAGCGTCGAGACCCAGTACTTC.